The next 13 T cell receptor beta chains were all read from a single sample in a study of cytomegalovirus exposure and HLA in healthy donors. Libraries were prepared by immunoSEQ multiplex PCR; TCRdb keeps only in-frame clonotypes and omits some of them. This table has 300,000 to 400,000 clones, about nine tenths appearing once. The specimen sequenced was PBMCs. Source of these receptors: a young woman in good health and CMV-seronegative.

This clone was observed once. The V call is TRBV6-1, the J call TRBJ1-2; tentative D call: TRBD1 (6 bases). This CDR3 has 15 residues. V dropped 8 bases and J dropped 1 base, with 17 bases sitting between them. The germline CDR1 and CDR2 sequences are MNHNS and SASEGT. The chain's CDR3 is CASSYRDKSNYGYTF. CDR3 DNA: TGTGCCAGCTCCTACCGGGACAAGAGTAACTATGGCTACACCTTC.

J is TRBJ2-3 and V is TRBV19, with 8 bases aligning to TRBD1. Germline V CDR1 and CDR2: LNHDA, SQIVND (reference sequence). The CDR3 covers 18 residues. The V gene end was trimmed by 5 bases and the J gene end by 4 bases; junction bases not matched to a gene: 17. The CDR3 nucleotides are TGTGCCAGTAGTCCAGGGGGTGGAGCGGACAGGGCCCCAGATACGCAGTATTTT. It is translated as CASSPGGGADRAPDTQYF.

The genes are TRBV29-1 and TRBJ2-2, with 10 bases fitting TRBD2. Germline V gene sequence: CDR1 SQVTM, CDR2 ANQGSEA. The CDR3 covers 18 residues. The V and J ends lost 4 bases and 0 bases, in that order; junction bases with no gene match: 11. CDR3 DNA sequence: TGCAGCGTTGGGGAACTAGCGGGGCTCCCGACGAACACCGGGGAGCTGTTTTTT. It translates to CSVGELAGLPTNTGELFF.

The chain carries TRBV10-1 and TRBJ2-3; 10 nucleotides align to TRBD2. Germline V gene sequence: CDR1 WNHNN, CDR2 SYGVQD (reference sequence). This CDR3 comprises 14 residues. V dropped 6 bases and J dropped 4; count of bases not matched to a gene: 4. The CDR3 nucleotides are TGCGCCAGCAGCCTAGCGGGAGTCCCAGATACGCAGTATTTT. Residues: CASSLAGVPDTQYF.

The chain combines TRBV7-6 with TRBJ2-5, with 8 bases that match TRBD1. This CDR3 has 14 amino acids. Trimming cost V 5 bases and J 3 bases; bases outside gene matches: 5. From germline, CDR1 is SGHVS and CDR2 FNYEAQ. This CDR3 reads CASSPRTGKETQYF. The CDR3 DNA reads TGTGCCAGCAGCCCTCGGACAGGGAAAGAGACCCAGTACTTC.

The chain employs TRBV6-5 and TRBJ2-7, with D possibly TRBD2 on 5 matching bases. The CDR3 covers 13 residues. Germline V gene lookup returns CDR1 MNHEY and CDR2 SVGAGI. The V and J ends lost 6 bases and 6 bases respectively, with 15 bases between them. Written as DNA, the CDR3 is TGTGCCAGCAGGGCTAGCATAAGTAGCGAGCAGTACTTC. Amino acids: CASRASISSEQYF.

This chain connects TRBV2 to TRBJ2-5, with 13 bases lining up with TRBD2. In germline, CDR1 is SNHLY, CDR2 FYNNEI. V dropped 8 bases and J dropped 9; count of bases not matched to a gene: 9. The CDR3 has 14 amino acids. CDR3 loop: CASLPETSGGAQYF. CDR3 in DNA: TGTGCCAGCCTCCCAGAAACTAGCGGGGGGGCCCAGTACTTC.

The rearrangement links TRBV5-1 to TRBJ2-7; tentative D call: TRBD1 (6 bases). V was pared by 4 bases and J by 0 bases, with 20 bases between. Germline assignment: CDR1 SGHRS and CDR2 YFSETQ. The CDR3 covers 17 residues. The CDR3 region has the DNA TGCGCCAGCAGCCGATCTTCAACAGGGACCCGCTCCTACGAGCAGTACTTC. Translated: CASSRSSTGTRSYEQYF.

This chain joins TRBV28 and TRBJ1-2; no clear D gene. Germline-derived CDR1 and CDR2 are MDHEN and SYDVKM. CDR3 length: 18 amino acids. The germline V and J ends were trimmed by 2 bases and 1 base, with 20 bases remaining between them. The CDR3 DNA reads as TGTGCCAGCAGTTTACGCAACCGCCTTGAGGTCCTTAACTATGGCTACACCTTC. Its protein product is CASSLRNRLEVLNYGYTF.

The genes are TRBV6-1 and TRBJ2-1; 8 nucleotides line up with TRBD2. This CDR3 is 13 amino acids long. From germline, CDR1 is MNHNS and CDR2 SASEGT. J was trimmed by 4 bases and V by 7 bases; bases with no gene match: 3. CDR3 amino acids: CASIGGEYNEQFF. CDR3 nucleotides: TGTGCCAGCATCGGGGGGGAATACAATGAGCAGTTCTTC.

V is TRBV18 and J is TRBJ1-4; D is uncertain. V lost 5 bases and J 0 bases, leaving 13 bases between the germline ends. From germline, CDR1 is KGHSH and CDR2 LQKENI. CDR3 length equals 16 residues. The CDR3 is CASSSNFGATNEKLFF. The CDR3 region has the DNA TGTGCCAGCTCATCCAACTTCGGTGCAACTAATGAAAAACTGTTTTTT.

This chain links TRBV2 with TRBJ1-6; 8 bases match TRBD1. This CDR3 spans 13 amino acids. Trimming took 5 bases from V and 13 from J; bases not matched to a gene: 7. Per germline, CDR1 SNHLY and CDR2 FYNNEI. CDR3 DNA sequence: TGTGCCAGCAGTCGGACAGGGACTGGTCCCCTCCACTTT. It yields the protein CASSRTGTGPLHF.

The V call is TRBV5-1, the J call TRBJ2-1, with a possible D match to TRBD2 (7 bases). CDR3 length equals 13 residues. In germline, CDR1 is SGHRS, CDR2 YFSETQ. The ends were cut back, 0 bases at V and 12 bases at J, with 13 bases in the middle. The CDR3 coding sequence is TGCGCCAGCAGCTTGGAGGGGGGGGCTCCGCAGTTCTTC. Translated: CASSLEGGAPQFF.